These 22 T cell receptor beta chains came from one sample sequenced in a study of blood T cell repertoires in COVID-19. The assay was immunoSEQ multiplex PCR, and TCRdb's table has in-frame clones only and misses some. This table has around 390,000 clones, approximately 87% appearing once. The sample consisted of PBMCs or T cells enriched from blood (not recorded which). The receptor set was obtained from a woman in her forties or fifties who had recovered from COVID-19.

The chain uses TRBV5-1 and TRBJ2-1; D ambiguous. V shed 4 bases and J shed 2 bases, with 22 bases lying between them. The CDR3 is made up of 18 amino acids. Germline lookup yields CDR1 SGHRS and CDR2 YFSETQ. The CDR3 DNA sequence: TGCGCCAGCAGCCTAATCATAACATTCGGAGCAACCTACAATGAGCAGTTCTTC. Protein: CASSLIITFGATYNEQFF.

For this clone: In the same sample, other DNA sequences code for this CDR3. V is TRBV5-1 and J is TRBJ2-1; TRBD1 agrees at 9 bases. The V segment lost 0 bases and the J segment 4 bases; nucleotides outside the gene matches: 2. Germline loops: CDR1 SGHRS, CDR2 YFSETQ. The CDR3 sequence is 15 residues long. The CDR3 DNA sequence: TGCGCCAGCAGCTTGGTCGGGACAGGGTACAATGAGCAGTTCTTC. Its translation: CASSLVGTGYNEQFF.

This rearrangement joins TRBV6-5 to TRBJ1-1; TRBD1 might be the D (5 bases). The CDR3 has 14 amino acids. In germline, CDR1 is MNHEY, CDR2 SVGAGI. V lost 2 bases, J lost 8 bases, and 15 bases lay in between. The CDR3 region has the DNA TGTGCCAGCAGTTACGGGGCGATGGTCGGGGAAGCTTTCTTT. Translating it yields CASSYGAMVGEAFF.

CDR3 in DNA: TGTGCCAGCAGCCACAGGGGGCGTTGGGACACTGAAGCTTTCTTT. Translated, it gives CASSHRGRWDTEAFF. This rearrangement joins TRBV27 to TRBJ1-1; 9 bases are a match to TRBD1. The CDR3 has 15 amino acids. Per germline, CDR1 MNHEY and CDR2 SMNVEV (reference sequence). The ends lost 6 bases at V and 3 bases at J; junction bases unmatched: 8.

This chain connects TRBV6-5 to TRBJ1-1; D is unclear. Germline CDR1 and CDR2: MNHEY and SVGAGI. Trimming removed 8 bases at V and 6 bases at J, with 16 bases between. This CDR3 comprises 13 residues. CDR3 DNA: TGTGCCAGCGGGCGACGCGGGTCGGCTGAAGCTTTCTTT. Translating it yields CASGRRGSAEAFF.

The chain couples TRBV2 to TRBJ1-1, with D perhaps TRBD1 (5 bases). The CDR3 is made up of 13 amino acids. V was shortened by 4 bases and J by 3 bases, with 9 bases between the two germline ends. The germline gives CDR1 SNHLY, CDR2 FYNNEI. The chain's CDR3 is CASSVEGDTEAFF. The CDR3 nucleotides read TGTGCCAGCAGTGTTGAAGGGGACACTGAAGCTTTCTTT.

The V and J genes are TRBV6-1 and TRBJ1-2; D might be TRBD1 (5 bases). The CDR3 has 16 residues. Germline CDR1 and CDR2: MNHNS and SASEGT. V was trimmed by 1 base and J by 6 bases, leaving 18 bases between them. CDR3 amino acids: CASSEDLGGWQHGYTF. As DNA, the CDR3 is TGTGCCAGCAGTGAAGACCTCGGGGGATGGCAACATGGCTACACCTTC.

This chain joins TRBV18 and TRBJ1-1; TRBD1 matches 9 bases. CDR3 length equals 15 residues. The V segment lost 9 bases and the J segment 0 bases; nucleotides outside the gene matches: 8. Germline V CDR1 and CDR2: KGHSH, LQKENI. CDR3 sequence reads: CASTIDRGLNTEAFF. CDR3 nucleotide sequence: TGTGCCAGTACCATAGACAGGGGGTTGAACACTGAAGCTTTCTTT.

The rearrangement joins TRBV2 to TRBJ1-6; maybe TRBD1 (5 bases). The V gene's germline CDR1 is SNHLY and CDR2 FYNNEI. The V gene lost 2 bases and the J gene lost 3 bases, with 11 bases spanning the gap. This CDR3 region has 16 residues. DNA of the CDR3: TGTGCCAGCAGTGAACAGGGAAAACGCTATAATTCACCCCTCCACTTT. It specifies CASSEQGKRYNSPLHF.

The V gene is TRBV4-1, the J gene TRBJ1-2, with D perhaps matching TRBD1 (6 bases). From germline, CDR1 is MGHRA and CDR2 YSYEKL. The CDR3 has 16 residues. Trimming cost V 1 base and J 3 bases, with 15 bases left between them. CDR3 protein: CASSQGNRASDYGYTF. In nucleotides, the CDR3 is TGCGCCAGCAGCCAAGGTAACAGGGCTTCGGACTATGGCTACACCTTC.

V is TRBV4-1 and J is TRBJ2-3, with 8 bases matching TRBD2. The CDR3 extends over 16 amino acids. CDR1 is MGHRA, CDR2 YSYEKL, per germline. The junction had 9 bases not matched to a gene; V was cut back by 2 bases and J by 5 bases. In DNA, the CDR3 is TGCGCCAGCAGCCAACGAGCCGGGGGGGCGAGAGATACGCAGTATTTT. It translates to CASSQRAGGARDTQYF.

V and J are TRBV18 and TRBJ2-7; unclear D gene. CDR1 and CDR2 (germline): KGHSH, LQKENI. The CDR3 is 14 amino acids. V was shortened by 3 bases and J by 7 bases, with 16 bases between the two germline ends. The CDR3 DNA reads as TGTGCCAGCTCACCGAAAACTGGAGATTCTGAGCAGTACTTC. It codes for CASSPKTGDSEQYF.

This clone has ten or more counts. CDR3: CSVEGASGGRRETQYF. CDR3 in DNA: TGCAGCGTTGAGGGGGCTAGCGGGGGCCGGAGGGAGACCCAGTACTTC. The J gene is TRBJ2-5, the V gene TRBV29-1; 10 bases agree with TRBD2. Germline V gene lookup returns CDR1 SQVTM and CDR2 ANQGSEA. This CDR3 has 16 residues. Trimming cost V 3 bases and J 5 bases; bases outside gene matches: 12.

The chain carries TRBV19 and TRBJ2-1; the match to TRBD2 covers 9 bases. The CDR3 extends over 17 amino acids. CDR1 and CDR2 (germline): LNHDA, SQIVND (reference sequence). Unmatched junction bases numbered 14, after V lost 2 bases and J lost 9 bases. CDR3 residues: CASSISGRRLAVSEQFF. CDR3 nucleotides: TGTGCCAGTAGTATAAGCGGACGGAGACTAGCGGTTAGTGAGCAGTTCTTC.

This clone was found once. The genes are TRBV9 and TRBJ2-3; 12 bases are a match to TRBD2. The CDR3 sequence is 24 residues long. V shed 0 bases, J shed 2 bases, and the junction held 25 bases outside the gene matches. CDR1 and CDR2 from the germline V gene are SGDLS and YYNGEE. CDR3 coding DNA: TGTGCCAGCAGCGTAGTAACCCCCGGAGGCCGGACTAGCGGGACCCGCCACTTCACAGATACGCAGTATTTT. It specifies CASSVVTPGGRTSGTRHFTDTQYF.

The rearrangement joins TRBV19 to TRBJ1-5; D unclear. The CDR3 spans 18 residues. V shed 0 bases and J shed 0 bases, with 15 bases lying between them. CDR1 LNHDA and CDR2 SQIVND come from the germline V gene (reference sequence). CDR3 DNA: TGTGCCAGTAGTATAGATCTAGGCGGTGTCTATAGCAATCAGCCCCAGCATTTT. Translated: CASSIDLGGVYSNQPQHF.

The chain recombines TRBV29-1 with TRBJ2-5; TRBD2 might be the D (6 bases). This CDR3 has 13 amino acids. V was trimmed by 3 bases and J by 7 bases, leaving 15 bases between them. Germline CDR1 reads SQVTM; CDR2 reads ANQGSEA. As DNA, the CDR3 is TGCAGCGTTGACTTCGGGGACTTGTCGACCCAGTACTTC. Translating gives CSVDFGDLSTQYF.

V usage is TRBV6-5 and J usage is TRBJ2-3, with TRBD1 matching 9 bases. The junction had 9 bases not matched to a gene; V was cut back by 7 bases and J by 4 bases. This CDR3 spans 15 amino acids. From germline, CDR1 is MNHEY and CDR2 SVGAGI. CDR3 sequence: CASTWDRVIADTQYF. CDR3 nucleotide sequence: TGTGCCAGCACCTGGGACAGGGTAATCGCAGATACGCAGTATTTT.

The DNA for the CDR3 is TGCGCCAGCAGCGCTGGACAGGGGCTACGTGAGGGCACTGAAGCTTTCTTT. The encoded protein is CASSAGQGLREGTEAFF. This chain connects TRBV5-1 to TRBJ1-1; 9 bases are a match to TRBD1. Germline CDR1 SGHRS, CDR2 YFSETQ. The CDR3 runs to 17 residues. V lost 4 bases to trimming and J lost 4 bases; unmatched junction nucleotides: 14.

The V gene is TRBV25-1, the J gene TRBJ1-5, with TRBD1 matching 7 bases. CDR3 size: 14 residues. The trim removed 3 bases at V and 3 bases at J, leaving 2 bases unmatched. From germline, CDR1 is MGHDK and CDR2 SYGVNS. CDR3 bases: TGTGCCAGCAGTGAGACAGGGATCAATCAGCCCCAGCATTTT. Protein product: CASSETGINQPQHF.

The chain employs TRBV3-1 (or the pseudogene TRBV3-2) and TRBJ1-5; D remains ambiguous. Trimming shortened V by 1 base and J by 0 bases, and 10 bases separated the two germline ends. This CDR3 is built from 16 residues. Germline V gives CDR1 LGHDT, CDR2 YNNKEL (reference sequence). DNA of the CDR3: TGTGCCAGCAGCCAAGGAATCCGAGATAGCAATCAGCCCCAGCATTTT. This translates into CASSQGIRDSNQPQHF.

J is TRBJ2-5 and V is TRBV6-1; perhaps TRBD1 as D (5 bases). The CDR3 has 14 amino acids. CDR1 and CDR2 from the germline V gene are MNHNS and SASEGT. The V gene lost 1 base and the J gene lost 3 bases, with 9 bases spanning the gap. CDR3 sequence (DNA): TGTGCCAGCAGTGAAGGGGCAGGGAAAGAGACCCAGTACTTC. Its protein is CASSEGAGKETQYF.